The clone carrying this T cell receptor beta chain was found a few times. The entry originates in a study of CD8 T cells in Susac syndrome. The wider study: Within the group of sequenced Susac syndrome patients, about six had active disease and 8 or 9 were in remission. Patients with Susac syndrome were, at the time of blood collection, therapy-naive, maintained on corticosteroids, or maintained on intravenous immunoglobulin alone.

The RNA input was about 0.5 to 1 ug, and it was reverse transcribed with random hexamers. TCRdb recomputed calls from the immunoSEQ multiplex PCR reads with MiXCR, one row per CDR3 protein. The sample gives more than 70,000 distinct CDR3 sequences, approximately 94% of which show up once; approximately 0.49% is in the top ten. The CDR3 runs 14 residues. V was shortened by 2 bases and J by 1 base, with 9 bases between the two germline ends. Germline CDR1 is SGHVS and CDR2 is FNYEAQ. The Susac syndrome patients fit the recently defined diagnostic criteria for definite or probable disease. The chain joins TRBV7-6 to TRBJ2-7; perhaps TRBD1 as D (6 bases). The source material was CD8+ T cells from PBMCs. The TCR was taken from a human donor with Susac syndrome. The CDR3 spells CASSLRTASYEQYF. The CDR3 DNA reads as TGTGCCAGCAGCTTACGGACAGCTTCCTACGAGCAGTACTTC.